The present T cell receptor (beta chain) was sequenced within a study of CXCR3-negative and CXCR3-positive naive CD8 T cells. The authors gated naive CD8+ T cells as CD45RO-CCR7+CD27+CD95-. The germline CDR1 and CDR2 sequences are SGDLS and YYNGEE. This CDR3 region has 14 residues. With UMI labels, 5' RACE was used to prepare the TRB cDNA libraries. No DNA is given; TCRdb re-called the 5' RACE reads and lists each CDR3 protein once. The repertoire table contains 70,000 to 95,000 distinct CDR3 sequences. The V and J genes are TRBV9 and TRBJ2-1; TCRdb picks TRBD1, but there is no DNA to check that call. The source is a human donor in good health. Some clones in this sample may be carry-over from other donors' samples. Sample: naive CXCR3- CD8+ T cells from blood. The subset was: CD45RO-CCR7+CD27+CD95- naive CD8+ T cells lacking CXCR3 (TNR3-). CDR3 amino acids: CASSVGGQGNEQFF.